This T cell receptor beta chain was retrieved from a study of cytomegalovirus exposure and HLA in healthy donors. Findings of the study overall: Relative to equally common others, HLA-associated TCR beta chains showed greater clonal expansion in a later analysis.

A remark on this clone: As yet, its antigen is unknown.

V lost 4 bases, J lost 6 bases, and 10 bases stayed unmatched. CDR3 size: 15 residues. Germline V gene sequence: CDR1 SGHRS, CDR2 YFSETQ. This PCR relied on a set of 60 Vbeta primers and 13 Jbeta primers. Sequenced by immunoSEQ multiplex PCR; TCRdb stores in-frame clones only, minus some. The top ten clones hold under 3% of a sample with more than 140,000 clones, less than 65% of them seen once. What was sequenced was PBMCs. This receptor was taken from a woman under 40 in good health and CMV-seropositive. V gene TRBV5-1 combines with J gene TRBJ2-7; 10 bases agree with TRBD1. The CDR3 DNA is TGCGCCAGCAGCGAGACAGGGGGCGCGGATAGCGAGCAGTACTTC. Amino acid sequence: CASSETGGADSEQYF. Full variable domain (rest looked up from reference TRBV5-1 and TRBJ2-7): KAGVTQTPRYLIKTRGQQVTLSCSPISGHRSVSWYQQTPGQGLQFLFEYFSETQRNKGNFPGRFSGRQFSNSRSEMNVSTLELGDSALYLCASSETGGADSEQYFGPGTRLTVT.